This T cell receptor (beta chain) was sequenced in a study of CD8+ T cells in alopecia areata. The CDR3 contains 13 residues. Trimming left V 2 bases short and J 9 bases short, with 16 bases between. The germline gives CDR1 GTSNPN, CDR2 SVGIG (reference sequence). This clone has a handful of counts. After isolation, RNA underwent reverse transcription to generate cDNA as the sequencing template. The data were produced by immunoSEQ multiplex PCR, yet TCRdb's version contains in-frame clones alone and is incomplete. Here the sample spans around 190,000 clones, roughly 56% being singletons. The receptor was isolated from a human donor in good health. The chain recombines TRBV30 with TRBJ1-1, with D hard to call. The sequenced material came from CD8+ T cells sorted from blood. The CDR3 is CAWSHTLLSQAFF. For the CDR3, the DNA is TGTGCCTGGAGTCATACCCTACTAAGCCAAGCTTTCTTT.